This T cell receptor (beta chain) originates from a study of blood T cell repertoires in COVID-19. Study in general: The samples span acute and convalescent COVID-19 from the United States, Italy and Spain.

CDR1 is GTSNPN and CDR2 is SVGIG in the germline V gene (reference sequence). This CDR3 contains 14 residues. Unmatched junction bases numbered 11, after V lost 2 bases and J lost 8 bases. Per the original data handling: Nucleated cell counts were estimated from reference gene primer amplification. Repertoires were generated with immunoSEQ multiplex PCR, while TCRdb's copy carries only in-frame clones and drops some. V, J and clone size are those of that table, while D and trimming were read from the DNA. The sample has 200,000 or so clones, almost 90% seen once; the top ten hold 2.7%. The sequenced material came from peripheral blood. This receptor was taken from a woman aged 55-69 years with acute or convalescent COVID-19. The chain combines TRBV30 with TRBJ1-2; 7 bases are a match to TRBD1. CDR3 bases: TGTGCCTGGAGTCGAGACAGGGCCCCTTTCGGCTACACCTTC. As protein: CAWSRDRAPFGYTF.